The 27 T cell receptor beta chains in this list originate from one sample, sequenced in a study of beta chain features in type 1 diabetes. cDNA synthesis used the whole RNA isolate, giving expressed TCRB sequences. Profiling relied on immunoSEQ multiplex PCR, and the TCRdb table lists in-frame clones only, not all of them. The repertoire holds a few hundred thousand clones, with 24% as singletons. Antigens for these TCRs are unknown. Study-level results: Type 1 diabetes patients had TCRB CDR3s that were shorter (moderately but significantly so) in all four CD4+ subsets.

The specimen was naive CD4+ T cells from blood. These receptors were obtained from a woman between 25 and 40 years old with type 1 diabetes.

This clone turned up a few times. The gene calls are TRBV30 and TRBJ2-5; D not certain. Germline assignment: CDR1 GTSNPN and CDR2 SVGIG (reference sequence). The CDR3 extends over 14 amino acids. The V end lost 3 bases, the J end lost 4 bases, and 15 bases lay between the germline ends. CDR3 amino acids: CAWRGSGSGETQYF. The CDR3 DNA is TGTGCCTGGAGAGGTTCCGGATCAGGAGAGACCCAGTACTTC. Full variable domain (remainder filled in from reference TRBV30 and TRBJ2-5): SQTIHQWPATLVQPVGSPLSLECTVEGTSNPNLYWYRQAAGRGLQLLFYSVGIGQISSEVPQNLSASRPQDRQFILSSKKLLLSDSGFYLCAWRGSGSGETQYFGPGTRLLVL.

The chain links TRBV20-1 to TRBJ2-7, with TRBD2 as a possible D gene (5 bases). Trimming took 6 bases from V and 6 from J, leaving 12 bases between them. The CDR3 has 11 amino acids. The germline V gene has CDR1 DFQATT and CDR2 SNEGSKA (reference sequence). The CDR3, as DNA: TGCAGTGCCGCGGGCCGTCGCGAGCAGTACTTC. Its protein product is CSAAGRREQYF.

This clone has only a few counts. The chain links TRBV7-8 to TRBJ2-5; TRBD2 agrees at 7 bases. The V and J ends lost 7 bases and 1 base, in that order; junction bases with no gene match: 6. Germline assignment: CDR1 SGHVS and CDR2 FQNEAQ. This CDR3 region has 14 residues. Here the CDR3 reads CASKRAGIQETQYF. DNA for the CDR3: TGTGCCAGCAAGCGAGCGGGAATCCAAGAGACCCAGTACTTC.

This chain links TRBV7-3 with TRBJ2-6; possible D gene TRBD2, 5 bases. Germline lookup yields CDR1 SGHTA and CDR2 FQGTGA. Trimming left V 5 bases short and J 2 bases short, with 7 bases between. The CDR3 consists of 14 residues. The CDR3: CASSGGPGANVLTF. CDR3 DNA sequence: TGTGCCAGCAGCGGAGGACCTGGGGCCAACGTCCTGACTTTC.

The chain combines TRBV9 with TRBJ2-2; TRBD2 matches 9 bases. Looked up from germline, CDR1 is SGDLS and CDR2 is YYNGEE. The CDR3 contains 17 residues. V gave up 1 base and J gave up 2 bases; unmatched junction bases: 6. The DNA of the CDR3 is TGTGCCAGCAGCGTATTTGAACTAGCGGGTAACACCGGGGAGCTGTTTTTT. Translating gives CASSVFELAGNTGELFF.

This clone turned up a few times. The chain combines TRBV7-9 with TRBJ2-2, with D maybe TRBD1 (7 bases). This CDR3 comprises 14 residues. Trimming removed 10 bases at V and 3 bases at J, with 15 bases between. Per germline, CDR1 SEHNR and CDR2 FQNEAQ (reference sequence). The CDR3 is CATESRGDTGELFF. CDR3 in DNA: TGTGCCACTGAATCCAGGGGGGACACCGGGGAGCTGTTTTTT.

This clone was detected only a few times. This rearrangement joins TRBV30 to TRBJ1-5; D may be TRBD1 (6 bases). Trimming left V 3 bases short and J 4 bases short, with 10 bases between. CDR3 length: 13 residues. Germline CDR1 and CDR2: GTSNPN and SVGIG (reference sequence). CDR3: CAWRTGGNQPQHF. The CDR3, as DNA: TGTGCCTGGAGGACAGGCGGGAATCAGCCCCAGCATTTT.

This sequence joins TRBV5-1 and TRBJ2-5; 7 bases line up with TRBD1. Germline CDR1 SGHRS, CDR2 YFSETQ. The CDR3 extends over 15 amino acids. V shed 0 bases, J shed 4 bases, and the junction held 6 bases outside the gene matches. The CDR3 loop reads CASSLGTGVRETQYF. The CDR3 coding sequence is TGCGCCAGCAGCTTGGGAACAGGGGTGCGAGAGACCCAGTACTTC.

V gene TRBV12-5 combines with J gene TRBJ1-2, with D possibly being TRBD1 (5 bases). CDR1 and CDR2 from the germline V gene are LGHNT and FRNRAP. Trimming took off 3 bases at V and 3 bases at J, with 11 bases between the two ends. The length of the CDR3 is 14 residues. CDR3 sequence: CASGLRVGDYGYTF. CDR3 DNA sequence: TGTGCTAGTGGTTTAAGGGTAGGGGACTATGGCTACACCTTC. The full variable domain, its missing parts supplied by reference TRBV12-5 and TRBJ1-2, is DARVTQTPRHKVTEMGQEVTMRCQPILGHNTVFWYRQTMMQGLELLAYFRNRAPLDDSGMPKDRFSAEMPDATLATLKIQPSEPRDSAVYFCASGLRVGDYGYTFGSGTRLTVV.

This clone was seen a few times. One end of the junction varies from germline; a read error may be responsible. The rearrangement uses TRBV4-1 and TRBJ2-3; tentatively, D is TRBD2 (6 bases). CDR1 is MGHRA, CDR2 YSYEKL, per germline. CDR3 length: 15 residues. The CDR3 loop is CASSQDLGRGGTQYF. CDR3 DNA sequence: TGTGCCAGCAGCCAAGATCTAGGAAGGGGAGGTACGCAGTATTTT.

This chain joins TRBV29-1 and TRBJ2-7; 7 positions match TRBD1. The V gene end was trimmed by 6 bases and the J gene end by 5 bases; junction bases not matched to a gene: 13. Germline-derived CDR1 and CDR2 are SQVTM and ANQGSEA. This CDR3 is 14 amino acids long. Here the CDR3 reads CSVAKQGWVDEQYF. The CDR3 DNA follows: TGCAGCGTAGCGAAACAGGGGTGGGTGGACGAGCAGTACTTC.

The chain combines TRBV7-9 with TRBJ1-3; no firm D call. With 4 bases removed from V and 4 bases from J, the gap between germline ends came to 11 bases. The CDR3 totals 14 residues. The germline CDR1 and CDR2 sequences are SEHNR and FQNEAQ (reference sequence). Here the CDR3 reads CASSSNSFGNTIYF. The CDR3 bases are TGTGCCAGCAGCTCGAACTCATTCGGAAACACCATATATTTT. Combining the CDR3 with reference TRBV7-9 and TRBJ1-3 gives the whole variable domain DTGVSQNPRHKITKRGQNVTFRCDPISEHNRLYWYRQTLGQGPEFLTYFQNEAQLEKSRLLSDRFSAERPKGSFSTLEIQRTEQGDSAMYLCASSSNSFGNTIYFGEGSWLTVV.

The CDR3 DNA is TGTGCCACGGGGCGGGGCAGCTCTGGGGCCAACGTCCTGACTTTC. Translation gives CATGRGSSGANVLTF. J is TRBJ2-6 and V is TRBV6-5; D might be TRBD2 (6 bases). Germline-derived CDR1 and CDR2 are MNHEY and SVGAGI. The V gene lost 10 bases and the J gene lost 0 bases, with 13 bases spanning the gap. The CDR3 contains 15 residues.

The chain uses TRBV28 and TRBJ1-3, with D maybe TRBD1 (6 bases). This CDR3 has 15 residues. The V end was cut by 6 bases, the J end by 0 bases, with 12 bases between. Germline lookup yields CDR1 MDHEN and CDR2 SYDVKM. The CDR3 here is CASRGQKNSGNTIYF. In DNA form, the CDR3 reads TGTGCCAGCAGAGGACAGAAAAACTCTGGAAACACCATATATTTT.

This clone was seen a single time. J is TRBJ1-5 and V is TRBV5-6; 9 bases agree with TRBD1. The CDR3 is 15 residues long. The germline V gene encodes CDR1 SGHDT and CDR2 YYEEEE. Trimming took 1 base from V and 7 from J; bases not matched to a gene: 6. CDR3 bases: TGTGCCAGCAGCTTGTACAGGGGGCAAGAACAGCCCCAGCATTTT. Its translation is CASSLYRGQEQPQHF.

The chain employs TRBV2 and TRBJ2-1; no clear D. V dropped 3 bases and J dropped 1 base, with 10 bases sitting between them. Germline values: CDR1 SNHLY, CDR2 FYNNEI. The CDR3 covers 15 residues. CDR3 region: CASSDEAPSYNEQFF. The CDR3 nucleotides are TGTGCCAGCAGTGACGAAGCGCCTTCCTACAATGAGCAGTTCTTC.

This rearrangement joins TRBV7-2 to TRBJ1-1; D call uncertain. The CDR3 spans 13 residues. The germline V gene has CDR1 SGHTA and CDR2 FQGNSA. With 5 bases removed from V and 4 bases from J, the gap between germline ends came to 11 bases. The CDR3 region is CASSQREGTEAFF. CDR3 DNA: TGTGCCAGCAGCCAGAGGGAGGGCACTGAAGCTTTCTTT.

About this clone itself: The sample has other DNA sequences that encode this CDR3 too. The V call is TRBV18, the J call TRBJ2-5; 7 nucleotides align to TRBD1. This CDR3 has 14 residues. Trimming removed 2 bases from V and 0 bases from J; junction bases left unmatched: 0. Germline V gene sequence: CDR1 KGHSH, CDR2 LQKENI. This chain's CDR3 is CASSPGTDQETQYF. As DNA, the CDR3 is TGTGCCAGCTCACCAGGGACAGACCAAGAGACCCAGTACTTC.

The chain links TRBV5-4 to TRBJ1-1; D uncertain. The CDR3 consists of 14 residues. Trimming removed 0 bases at V and 0 bases at J, with 6 bases between. Germline values: CDR1 SGHNT, CDR2 YYREEE (reference sequence). CDR3 amino acids: CASSLARMNTEAFF. Written as DNA, the CDR3 is TGTGCCAGCAGCTTGGCCCGTATGAACACTGAAGCTTTCTTT.

A remark on this clone: Other DNA sequences in the same sample also yield this CDR3. The genes are TRBV5-1 and TRBJ2-2; D may be TRBD2 (5 bases). The CDR3 contains 15 residues. V lost 1 base and J lost 3, with 10 bases in between. CDR1 and CDR2 (germline): SGHRS, YFSETQ. The CDR3 reads CASSLSGVDTGELFF. Written as DNA, the CDR3 is TGCGCCAGCAGCTTGTCCGGGGTGGACACCGGGGAGCTGTTTTTT.

The chain is built from TRBV30 and TRBJ2-1; no definite D call. Germline values: CDR1 GTSNPN, CDR2 SVGIG (reference sequence). Trimming left V 3 bases short and J 6 bases short, with 9 bases between. This CDR3 has 12 residues. CDR3 amino acids: CAWSPSSNEQFF. The CDR3 DNA follows: TGTGCCTGGAGCCCTTCTAGCAATGAGCAGTTCTTC.

CDR3 DNA: TGTGCCAGCAGCTCTGACAGCTATGGCTACACCTTC. It encodes CASSSDSYGYTF. The chain recombines TRBV5-4 with TRBJ1-2; a possible D gene is TRBD1 (5 bases). Germline CDR1 and CDR2: SGHNT and YYREEE (reference sequence). The CDR3 extends over 12 amino acids. V dropped 3 bases and J dropped 4 bases, with 7 bases sitting between them.

The V and J genes are TRBV11-1 and TRBJ2-7, with TRBD2 matching over 8 bases. Germline lookup yields CDR1 SGHAT and CDR2 FQDESV (reference sequence). This CDR3 comprises 15 residues. Trimming removed 5 bases from V and 1 base from J; junction bases left unmatched: 7. CDR3 protein: CASSLLSSGSYEQYF. CDR3 nucleotide sequence: TGTGCCAGCAGCCTACTGTCTAGCGGGTCCTACGAGCAGTACTTC.

The gene calls are TRBV2 and TRBJ1-1, with D tentatively TRBD1 (6 bases). The CDR3 length is 14 residues. The V gene lost 4 bases and the J gene lost 1 base, with 10 bases spanning the gap. Germline CDR1 is SNHLY and CDR2 is FYNNEI. CDR3 nucleotide sequence: TGTGCCAGCAGTGTTGGGGGCAGGAACACTGAAGCTTTCTTT. It encodes CASSVGGRNTEAFF. Using reference TRBV2 and TRBJ1-1 for the parts outside the CDR3, the full variable domain is EPEVTQTPSHQVTQMGQEVILRCVPISNHLYFYWYRQILGQKVEFLVSFYNNEISEKSEIFDDQFSVERPDGSNFTLKIRSTKLEDSAMYFCASSVGGRNTEAFFGQGTRLTVV.

The gene calls are TRBV25-1 and TRBJ2-2; D is unresolved. Trimming stripped 0 bases from V and 4 bases from J, with 3 bases between. Germline CDR1 reads MGHDK; CDR2 reads SYGVNS. The CDR3 runs 13 residues. CDR3 nucleotides: TGTGCCAGCAGTGAATACGGCACCGGGGAGCTGTTTTTT. Its protein product is CASSEYGTGELFF.

The sample holds a few counts of this clone. The chain combines TRBV7-9 with TRBJ2-6; possibly TRBD2 for D (5 bases). V lost 2 bases and J lost 0, with 17 bases in between. Germline V gives CDR1 SEHNR, CDR2 FQNEAQ (reference sequence). CDR3 size: 19 residues. The CDR3 nucleotides are TGTGCCAGCAGCTTATTCCAGGAGGAATTTATCTCTGGGGCCAACGTCCTGACTTTC. Amino acid sequence: CASSLFQEEFISGANVLTF. Based on the CDR3 plus reference TRBV7-9 and TRBJ2-6, the full variable domain is DTGVSQNPRHKITKRGQNVTFRCDPISEHNRLYWYRQTLGQGPEFLTYFQNEAQLEKSRLLSDRFSAERPKGSFSTLEIQRTEQGDSAMYLCASSLFQEEFISGANVLTFGAGSRLTVL.

This clone was detected a few times. The chain uses TRBV7-9 and TRBJ1-1; a possible D gene is TRBD1 (5 bases). Germline V lookup: CDR1 SEHNR, CDR2 FQNEAQ (reference sequence). The CDR3 length is 13 residues. Trimming left V 5 bases short and J 4 bases short, with 11 bases between. DNA for the CDR3: TGTGCCAGCAGCCTACTCGGGGGCACTGAAGCTTTCTTT. It codes for CASSLLGGTEAFF.